This T cell receptor (beta chain) was recovered during a study of regulatory T cells in long-lasting Graves disease. Construction of the TCR beta libraries employed iRepertoire HTBI primers in conjunction with Arm-PCR of CDR3 regions. TCRdb recomputed calls from the multiplex PCR reads with MiXCR, one row per CDR3 protein. Of about 450,000 distinct CDR3 sequences listed, 14% are singletons. This clonotype showed up many times. The time point here: newly diagnosed GD, antithyroid drugs for less than 3 months. From PBMCs, RNA was extracted and then used to make the TCR library. The CDR3 totals 13 residues. The V end lost 5 bases, the J end lost 5 bases, and 12 bases lay between the germline ends. Germline V lookup: CDR1 MNHNS, CDR2 SASEGT. This same sample was also taken into another study, of T cells in Graves' hyperthyroidism and ophthalmopathy.

The sample was peripheral blood mononuclear cells (PBMCs), taken at new diagnosis, from a patient treated with antithyroid drugs. The clonotype was recovered from a woman in her forties or fifties with Graves disease. This rearrangement joins TRBV6-1 to TRBJ2-5; D is unclear. The CDR3 nucleotides read TGTGCCAGCAGTCCTTATGACGTGGAGACCCAGTACTTC. It codes for CASSPYDVETQYF.